These T cell receptor beta chains were read from a single sample in a study of shared clonotypes between healthy human individuals. Assay used: immunoSEQ multiplex PCR; TCRdb lists only in-frame clones, some missing. The data hold some 1,100,000 clones, with 75% to 80% observed a single time. What was sequenced was memory CD4+ T cells from PBMCs. These receptors all come from a man younger than 35 in good health. Some clones in this sample may be carry-over from other donors' samples. Both conserved end residues are part of each CDR3.

TRBV6-6,CASSSAAHGTGGYTF
TRBV18,CASTAGSSYNEQFF
TRBV7-3,CASSLGAGTGELFF
TRBV6-1,CASSEGAGGETQYF
TRBV7-8,CASRTLWRGTNTGELFF
TRBV10-3,CAISESAGSNEKLFF
TRBV28,CASRRTAGAGELFF
TRBV7-9,CASNLLTEQFF
TRBV21-1,CASSPGTFPYEQYF
TRBV4-3,CASSQDMGGEQFF
TRBV18,CASSPGEKLFF
TRBV21-1,CASSKDRALGNEQYF
TRBV30,CAWSVWAGVTEAFF
TRBV7-2,CASSLSRGSSYEQYF
TRBV6-6,CASSTSRPNTEAFF
TRBV19,CASSLAWSADTQYF
TRBV18,CASSPAEQGNTEAFF
TRBV30,CAWSTQWGNNEQFF
TRBV7-9,CASSLGGVSYEQYF
TRBV20-1,CSAADRSEAFF
TRBV28,CASSLAGADSYNEQFF
TRBV19,CASTSFGSLDYQPQHF
TRBV30,CAWSNGKFHGYTF
TRBV5-1,CASSLEGGATRTLEAFF
TRBV7-6,CASSLRTSGSGELFF
TRBV29-1,CSVRPRDGRQGNTGELFF
TRBV5-1,CASSRLQGVNTEAFF
TRBV5-1,CASSPRDTAYGYTF
TRBV29-1,CGGSGFPSTDTQYF